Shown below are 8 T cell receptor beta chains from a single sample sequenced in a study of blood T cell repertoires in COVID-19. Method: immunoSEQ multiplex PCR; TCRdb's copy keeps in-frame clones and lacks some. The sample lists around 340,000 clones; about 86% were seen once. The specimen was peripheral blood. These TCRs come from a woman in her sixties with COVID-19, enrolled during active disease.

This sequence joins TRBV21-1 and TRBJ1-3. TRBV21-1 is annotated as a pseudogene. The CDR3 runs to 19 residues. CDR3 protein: CASSKYDFCRRISGNTIYF. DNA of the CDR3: TGTGCCAGCAGCAAATATGATTTCTGTAGGCGGATCTCTGGAAACACCATATATTTT.

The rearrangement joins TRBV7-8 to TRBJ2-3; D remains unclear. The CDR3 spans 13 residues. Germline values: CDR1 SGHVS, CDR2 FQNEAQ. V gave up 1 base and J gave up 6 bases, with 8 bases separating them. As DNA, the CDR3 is TGTGCCAGCAGCTTAGAACGCCGGGATACGCAGTATTTT. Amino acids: CASSLERRDTQYF.

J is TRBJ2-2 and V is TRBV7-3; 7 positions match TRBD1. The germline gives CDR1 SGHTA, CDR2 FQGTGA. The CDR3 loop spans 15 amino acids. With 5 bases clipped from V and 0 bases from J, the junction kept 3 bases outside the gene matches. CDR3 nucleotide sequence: TGTGCCAGCAGCGCACAGGGGTCGAACACCGGGGAGCTGTTTTTT. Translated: CASSAQGSNTGELFF. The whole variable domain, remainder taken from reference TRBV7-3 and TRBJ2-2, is GAGVSQTPSNKVTEKGKYVELRCDPISGHTALYWYRQSLGQGPEFLIYFQGTGAADDSGLPNDRFFAVRPEGSVSTLKIQRTERGDSAVYLCASSAQGSNTGELFFGEGSRLTVL.

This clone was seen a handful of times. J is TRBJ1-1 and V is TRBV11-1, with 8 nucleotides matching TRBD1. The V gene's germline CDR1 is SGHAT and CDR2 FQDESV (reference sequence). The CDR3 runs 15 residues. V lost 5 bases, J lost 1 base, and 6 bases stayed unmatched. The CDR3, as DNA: TGTGCCAGCAGCAGAGCCGGGACAGGGAACACTGAAGCTTTCTTT. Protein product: CASSRAGTGNTEAFF.

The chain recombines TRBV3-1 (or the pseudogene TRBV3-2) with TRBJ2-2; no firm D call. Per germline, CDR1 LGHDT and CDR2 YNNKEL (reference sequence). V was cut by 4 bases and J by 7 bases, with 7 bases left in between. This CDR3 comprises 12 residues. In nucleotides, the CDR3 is TGTGCCAGCAGCCCTCCCGTCGGGGAGCTGTTTTTT. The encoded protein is CASSPPVGELFF.

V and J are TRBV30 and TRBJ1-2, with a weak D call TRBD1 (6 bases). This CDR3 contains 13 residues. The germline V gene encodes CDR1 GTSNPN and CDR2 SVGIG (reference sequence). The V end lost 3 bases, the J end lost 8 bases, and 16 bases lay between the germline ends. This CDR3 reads CAWSTQGFAGYTF. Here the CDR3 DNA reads TGTGCCTGGAGCACACAGGGTTTCGCGGGCTACACCTTC.

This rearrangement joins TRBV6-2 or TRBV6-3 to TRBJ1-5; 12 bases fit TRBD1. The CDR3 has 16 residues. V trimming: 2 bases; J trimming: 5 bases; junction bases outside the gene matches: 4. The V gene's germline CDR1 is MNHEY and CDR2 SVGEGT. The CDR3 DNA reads TGTGCCAGCAGTTACCCCAGGGACAGGGGGCATCAGCCCCAGCATTTT. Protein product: CASSYPRDRGHQPQHF.

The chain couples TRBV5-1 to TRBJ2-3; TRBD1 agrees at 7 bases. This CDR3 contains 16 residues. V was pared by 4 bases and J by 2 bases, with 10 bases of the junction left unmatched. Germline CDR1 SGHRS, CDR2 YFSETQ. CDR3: CASSRGGGGNTDTQYF. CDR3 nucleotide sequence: TGCGCCAGCAGCCGAGGGGGCGGCGGAAACACAGATACGCAGTATTTT.